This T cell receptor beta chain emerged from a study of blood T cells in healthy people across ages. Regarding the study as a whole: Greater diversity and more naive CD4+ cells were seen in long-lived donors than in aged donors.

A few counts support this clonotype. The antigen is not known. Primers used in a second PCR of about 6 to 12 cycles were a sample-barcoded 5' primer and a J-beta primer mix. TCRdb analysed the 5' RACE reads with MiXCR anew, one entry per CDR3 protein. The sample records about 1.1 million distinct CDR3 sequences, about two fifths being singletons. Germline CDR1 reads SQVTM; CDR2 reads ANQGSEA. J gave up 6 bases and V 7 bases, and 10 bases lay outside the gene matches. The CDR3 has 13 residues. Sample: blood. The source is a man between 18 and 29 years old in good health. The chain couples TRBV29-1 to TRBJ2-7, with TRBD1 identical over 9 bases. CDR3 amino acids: CSALAGQGTEQYF. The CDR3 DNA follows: TGCAGCGCTCTGGCGGGACAGGGAACCGAGCAGTACTTC.